This T cell receptor beta chain was found in a study of technical replicates of blood from a few donors. The CDR3 runs 14 residues. Trimming cost V 10 bases and J 6 bases; bases outside gene matches: 12. The V gene's germline CDR1 is LNHDA and CDR2 SQIVND (reference sequence). Repertoires were generated with immunoSEQ multiplex PCR, while TCRdb's copy carries only in-frame clones and drops some. The data contain about 73,000 clones, 90% of them singletons. Material: PBMCs. The TCR originated in a human donor in good health. Some clones in this sample may be carry-over from other donors' samples. The gene calls are TRBV19 and TRBJ2-3, with 8 bases identical to TRBD2. The CDR3: CATKPRGGADTQYF. DNA of the CDR3: TGTGCCACCAAGCCCCGGGGGGGGGCGGATACGCAGTATTTT.